This T cell receptor beta chain originates from a study of blood T cell repertoires in COVID-19. Some clones are missing from TCRdb's copy, which holds only in-frame ones; the method was immunoSEQ multiplex PCR. The table lists under 350,000 clones, under 90% of them singletons. Germline assignment: CDR1 MNHNY and CDR2 SVGAGI (reference sequence). The CDR3 has 13 amino acids. Trimming removed 2 bases at V and 1 base at J, with 5 bases between. Specimen: peripheral blood. This clonotype originated in a woman in her 30s with COVID-19, enrolled during active disease. The chain uses TRBV6-6 and TRBJ1-1; D gene uncertain. CDR3 loop: CASSYGRNTEAFF. The CDR3 DNA reads TGTGCCAGCAGTTACGGTAGGAACACTGAAGCTTTCTTT.